The rows below give T cell receptor beta chains drawn from one sample of a study of regulatory T cells in long-lasting Graves disease. TCRdb re-analysed the multiplex PCR reads in MiXCR, keeping a single row per CDR3 protein. The sample lists over 500,000 distinct CDR3 sequences; around 17% were seen once. The sample also formed part of further work on T cells in Graves' hyperthyroidism and ophthalmopathy.

Specimen: peripheral blood mononuclear cells (PBMCs), collected at new diagnosis, from a patient treated with antithyroid drugs. The origin of the receptors is a woman younger than 45 with Graves disease. Each CDR3 is given with its conserved first and last residue. The D gene is left open where the match is weak. Clone size is stated in some rows and not others, as once, few, many or a class when expanded.

v_call: TRBV3-1; d_call: .; clone_size: few; j_call: TRBJ2-5; cdr3_aa: CASSQDQEPGPQETQYF; cdr3_nt: TGTGCCAGCAGCCAAGATCAAGAACCAGGCCCGCAAGAGACCCAGTACTTC
v_call: TRBV2; d_call: .; clone_size: many; j_call: TRBJ2-2; cdr3_aa: CASTEGVITGELFF; cdr3_nt: TGTGCCAGCACAGAGGGAGTGATCACCGGGGAGCTGTTTTTT
v_call: TRBV28; d_call: .; clone_size: few; j_call: TRBJ1-4; cdr3_aa: CASSLSLGGPNEKLFF; cdr3_nt: TGTGCCAGCAGTTTAAGTCTAGGGGGGCCTAATGAAAAACTGTTTTTT
v_call: TRBV4-1; d_call: .; clone_size: .; j_call: TRBJ1-3; cdr3_aa: CASSRGSQGSTGNTIYF; cdr3_nt: TGCGCCAGCAGCCGGGGGTCACAGGGCTCGACTGGAAACACCATATATTTT
v_call: TRBV19; d_call: .; clone_size: few; j_call: TRBJ1-5; cdr3_aa: CASQLTGNQPQHF; cdr3_nt: TGTGCCAGTCAACTAACAGGGAATCAGCCCCAGCATTTT
v_call: TRBV2; d_call: TRBD1; clone_size: few; j_call: TRBJ1-5; cdr3_aa: CASSPRPGQGASDNQPQHF; cdr3_nt: TGTGCCAGCTCACCCCGGCCGGGACAGGGGGCATCTGACAATCAGCCCCAGCATTTT
v_call: TRBV6-2/TRBV6-3; d_call: .; clone_size: few; j_call: TRBJ2-3; cdr3_aa: CASSYVADTQYF; cdr3_nt: TGTGCCAGCAGTTACGTTGCAGATACGCAGTATTTT
v_call: TRBV12-3/TRBV12-4; d_call: .; clone_size: many; j_call: TRBJ1-1; cdr3_aa: CASGRGSEAFF; cdr3_nt: TGTGCCAGCGGTAGGGGGTCTGAAGCTTTCTTT
v_call: TRBV9; d_call: .; clone_size: few; j_call: TRBJ1-5; cdr3_aa: CASSVGGSHQPQHF; cdr3_nt: TGTGCCAGCAGCGTAGGAGGGAGCCATCAGCCCCAGCATTTT
v_call: TRBV7-3; d_call: .; clone_size: many; j_call: TRBJ1-1; cdr3_aa: CASSTSVGGEAFF; cdr3_nt: TGTGCCAGCAGCACCTCGGTGGGGGGTGAAGCTTTCTTT
v_call: TRBV7-9; d_call: TRBD2; clone_size: .; j_call: TRBJ2-5; cdr3_aa: CASSRPAGGPQETQYF; cdr3_nt: TGTGCCAGCAGCCGCCCAGCGGGAGGCCCCCAAGAGACCCAGTACTTC
v_call: TRBV29-1; d_call: .; clone_size: .; j_call: TRBJ1-2; cdr3_aa: CSVVNVREIYGYTF; cdr3_nt: TGCAGCGTTGTGAATGTCAGAGAAATCTATGGCTACACCTTC
v_call: TRBV28; d_call: TRBD1; clone_size: many; j_call: TRBJ1-6; cdr3_aa: CASIMGQGFSPLHF; cdr3_nt: TGTGCCAGCATAATGGGACAGGGGTTTTCACCCCTCCACTTT
v_call: TRBV19; d_call: .; clone_size: .; j_call: TRBJ2-1; cdr3_aa: CASSRGDGYNEQFF; cdr3_nt: TGTGCCAGTAGTAGGGGAGACGGCTACAATGAGCAGTTCTTC
v_call: TRBV10-1; d_call: TRBD1; clone_size: .; j_call: TRBJ2-2; cdr3_aa: CASSEQTGTGVRAGELFF; cdr3_nt: TGCGCCAGCAGTGAGCAGACCGGGACAGGGGTCAGGGCCGGGGAGCTGTTTTTT
v_call: TRBV2; d_call: .; clone_size: many; j_call: TRBJ2-5; cdr3_aa: CASSVRVETQYF; cdr3_nt: TGTGCCAGCAGTGTCAGGGTAGAGACCCAGTACTTC
v_call: TRBV19; d_call: .; clone_size: .; j_call: TRBJ2-3; cdr3_aa: CATPHPREDTQYF; cdr3_nt: TGTGCCACCCCTCACCCGAGGGAAGATACGCAGTATTTT
v_call: TRBV12-3/TRBV12-4; d_call: .; clone_size: many; j_call: TRBJ1-1; cdr3_aa: CASKTMGSTEAFF; cdr3_nt: TGTGCCAGCAAAACGATGGGGAGCACTGAAGCTTTCTTT
v_call: TRBV7-9; d_call: .; clone_size: few; j_call: TRBJ1-4; cdr3_aa: CASSLSGAINEKLFF; cdr3_nt: TGTGCCAGCAGCCTCTCAGGGGCGATTAATGAAAAACTGTTTTTT
v_call: TRBV5-4; d_call: TRBD1; clone_size: few; j_call: TRBJ2-7; cdr3_aa: CASSSQGEQYF; cdr3_nt: TGTGCCAGCAGCTCACAGGGGGAGCAGTACTTC
v_call: TRBV28; d_call: .; clone_size: many; j_call: TRBJ2-2; cdr3_aa: CASSLPGGSGELFF; cdr3_nt: TGTGCCAGCAGTTTGCCAGGAGGCTCCGGGGAGCTGTTTTTT
v_call: TRBV10-1; d_call: TRBD1; clone_size: few; j_call: TRBJ1-3; cdr3_aa: CASSDPRDSSGNTIYF; cdr3_nt: TGCGCCAGCAGTGATCCTCGGGACAGCTCTGGAAACACCATATATTTT
v_call: TRBV5-1; d_call: TRBD2; clone_size: few; j_call: TRBJ2-1; cdr3_aa: CASSTSLAGGKYEQFF; cdr3_nt: TGCGCCAGCAGCACCTCACTAGCGGGAGGGAAGTATGAGCAGTTCTTC